This T cell receptor beta chain is from a study of blood T cell repertoires in COVID-19. Study details: Sites in the United States, Italy and Spain provided acute and convalescent COVID-19 samples. Nucleic acid was either cDNA or gDNA, and it came from T cells, B-cell-depleted T cells, or PBMCs.

Method: immunoSEQ multiplex PCR; TCRdb's copy keeps in-frame clones and lacks some. Of approximately 310,000 clones listed, roughly 85% were seen once; the top ten hold around 2%. Trimming pared 4 bases from V and 3 bases from J, leaving 7 bases between. Germline-derived CDR1 and CDR2 are LNHDA and SQIVND (reference sequence). The CDR3 contains 12 residues. Those who participated ranged in age from 18 to 89 years and resided in roughly 26 US areas. The J gene is TRBJ2-7, the V gene TRBV19; tentatively, D is TRBD1 (6 bases). The material sequenced was PBMCs or T cells enriched from blood (not recorded which). This receptor was taken from a woman aged 30 to 39 who had been exposed to COVID-19. The CDR3 sequence: CASSKQGYEQYF. DNA for the CDR3: TGTGCCAGTAGTAAACAGGGCTACGAGCAGTACTTC.